This entry is about one T cell receptor beta chain. Its antigen is currently unknown. The record originates from a study of cytomegalovirus exposure and HLA in healthy donors. At the level of the study: Early release data held around 80 million unique TCRs from HLA-typed donors. Points from the study as a whole: An analysis done earlier found most TCR beta V segments productive about 87% or about 30% of the time. An observed cluster of highly shared sequence variants was recorded as a likely sequencing artifact. Three chains linked to CMV were shown in vitro to be specific for CMV antigens.

A multiplex PCR was run with 60 Vbeta primers and 13 Jbeta primers. The repertoire was sequenced with immunoSEQ multiplex PCR; TCRdb's copy has only in-frame clones and lacks some. The sample has more than 100,000 clones, over 80% seen once. Germline CDR1 is MNHEY and CDR2 is SMNVEV (reference sequence). This CDR3 is 13 amino acids long. Trimming took off 10 bases at V and 1 base at J, with 13 bases between the two ends. The chain is built from TRBV27 and TRBJ1-1; no clear D. The sequenced sample was PBMCs. The receptor was isolated from a man between 45 and 60 years old in good health and CMV-seronegative. The chain's CDR3 is CAIPMRPNTEAFF. Here the CDR3 DNA reads TGTGCCATACCCATGCGGCCGAACACTGAAGCTTTCTTT.